This TCR beta chain was sequenced during a study of resident and recirculating memory T cells in vitiligo (dated by TCRdb to the late 2010s). At the level of the whole study: The study took epidermis from shave biopsies of two lesional and two nonlesional sites, plus PBMCs, from each of a few stable vitiligo patients for TCR beta sequencing. Without cell sorting, samples were homogenized immediately before genomic DNA was extracted using the Qiagen DNeasy Blood & Tissue Kit. The goal of the human TCR beta sequencing was to check whether lesional vitiligo skin contained specific clones that differed from the clones found in nonlesional skin and blood. Results and caveats for the whole study, not just this receptor: Even within a single patient, overlap and correlation analysis found no significant repertoire overlap between any biopsies apart from each lesion compared with itself. Future mechanistic studies are needed so that the relative contributions of the lesion-infiltrating T cell clones and of human Trm versus Tcm pools can be evaluated. No unique dominant TCR clone was detected, and variation in clonality was observed among vitiligo lesions. TCR sequences were not found to be conserved across biopsy sites or patients, suggesting that different lesions are infiltrated by different T cell clones, a pattern described as private specificity.

The CDR3 spans 15 residues, from the cysteine through the phenylalanine. The read is trimmed to its CDR3 DNA, 45 bases read in frame from base 1. Ends trimmed: V by 7 bases, J by 6 bases; bases unmatched to a gene: 9. As encoded in the germline V gene, CDR1 is MNHNS while CDR2 is SASEGT. Stable vitiligo was defined as no change in lesions over the previous 6 months. For classification as stable, the absence of confetti depigmentation, a clinical sign of active vitiligo, was additionally required. Any patient who had received treatment in the previous three months was excluded. Ficoll density gradient centrifugation was used to isolate PBMCs from heparinized blood, after which the PBMCs were flash-frozen. TCR beta chains were amplified from genomic DNA using the immunoSEQ hsTCRB kit. The immunoSEQ service ran the sequencing of the TCR beta libraries on an Illumina MiSeq instrument. The study's own analysis went as follows. The immunoSEQ Analyzer was used to analyze the repertoire data. The table was pulled from immuneACCESS by TCRdb, which kept in-frame rearrangements only. Such tables lose some clones; where checked, under half of the loss comes from unresolved V genes, and the rest has no known cause. D and trimming were read from the DNA, whereas the V and J calls and clone size are those reported in that table. This sample lists tens of thousands of clones; 92% were detected once. The top ten clones comprise approximately 5.4% of the sample.

Of note for this clone: Which antigen it targets is not known. There are no base qualities to consult, and no much larger clone falls within one base.

The sequence was obtained from a male donor with vitiligo. The rearrangement joined TRBV6-1 to TRBJ1-2, with 12 bases matching TRBD1. Sequencing was performed on blood. The bases are TGTGCCAGCACTCGGGACAGGGGGCAGCTTCATGGCTACACCTTC. The resulting protein is CASTRDRGQLHGYTF.